Below are 19 T cell receptor beta chains sequenced from a single sample in a study of blood T cell repertoires in COVID-19 (dated by TCRdb to about 2020). The method was the immunoSEQ multiplex PCR assay. This is the immuneACCESS table as TCRdb keeps it, with only in-frame sequences that have V and J called. A part of the clones is gone; compared with another copy, unresolved V genes explain less than half, and the rest is unexplained. The sample yields over 200,000 clones; more than 80% were counted once. Together, the top ten hold roughly 3% of the sample. The sample comprised peripheral blood. The origin of the receptors is a man aged 25 to 40 with COVID-19, enrolled during active disease.

This rearrangement joins TRBV7-2 to TRBJ2-1, with D perhaps matching TRBD2 (6 bases). The CDR3 has 13 residues. Trimming removed 5 bases from V and 3 bases from J, with 8 bases in between. Germline V lookup: CDR1 SGHTA, CDR2 FQGNSA. The CDR3 DNA reads TGTGCCAGCAGCCCGGGAGTCTACAATGAGCAGTTCTTC. It codes for CASSPGVYNEQFF. Full variable domain (outside the CDR3, taken from reference TRBV7-2 and TRBJ2-1): GAGVSQSPSNKVTEKGKDVELRCDPISGHTALYWYRQSLGQGLEFLIYFQGNSAPDKSGLPSDRFSAERTGGSVSTLTIQRTQQEDSAVYLCASSPGVYNEQFFGPGTRLTVL.

This chain connects TRBV30 to TRBJ1-4; a possible D gene is TRBD1 (5 bases). This CDR3 region has 13 residues. Trimming removed 3 bases from V and 4 bases from J, with 9 bases in between. Germline V gene sequence: CDR1 GTSNPN, CDR2 SVGIG (reference sequence). This CDR3 is CAWRGLFNEKLFF. CDR3 DNA sequence: TGTGCCTGGAGGGGGCTGTTTAATGAAAAACTGTTTTTT.

This clone was picked up a small number of times. The chain couples TRBV19 to TRBJ1-5; D is perhaps TRBD1 (6 bases). This CDR3 region has 14 residues. Germline V gene data show CDR1 as LNHDA and CDR2 as SQIVND (reference sequence). Trimming stripped 5 bases from V and 11 bases from J, with 19 bases between. Here the CDR3 reads CASSLRQVPVAQHF. For the CDR3, the DNA is TGTGCCAGTAGTCTTAGACAGGTACCCGTGGCCCAGCATTTT.

The J gene is TRBJ2-7, the V gene TRBV5-4; D is ambiguous. This CDR3 has 14 residues. CDR1 is SGHNT and CDR2 is YYREEE in the germline V gene (reference sequence). V lost 1 base, J lost 0 bases, and 8 bases lay in between. The CDR3 DNA follows: TGTGCCAGCAGCTTGAAACCGGGCTCCTACGAGCAGTACTTC. As protein: CASSLKPGSYEQYF.

This sequence joins TRBV11-2 and TRBJ1-2; TRBD1 aligns across 7 bases. CDR3 length: 17 amino acids. V was clipped by 7 bases and J by 5 bases; unmatched bases: 19. Germline assignment: CDR1 SGHAT and CDR2 FQNNGV. The CDR3 nucleotides read TGTGCCAGCATCCAAAGGACAGGAGAGGGAGACAATTATGGCTACACCTTC. This encodes CASIQRTGEGDNYGYTF.

The CDR3 reads CSASRNGYTF. The DNA of the CDR3 is TGCAGTGCTAGCCGTAATGGCTACACCTTC. This chain joins TRBV20-1 and TRBJ1-2; D is uncertain. Germline CDR1 DFQATT, CDR2 SNEGSKA (reference sequence). V dropped 3 bases and J dropped 6 bases, with 5 bases sitting between them. This CDR3 contains 10 residues.

The CDR3 coding sequence is TGTGCCAGCAGTGGGCGGGTTATCACAGATACGCAGTATTTT. It is translated as CASSGRVITDTQYF. This rearrangement joins TRBV5-6 to TRBJ2-3; D may be TRBD2 (5 bases). Trimming took 5 bases from V and 2 from J, leaving 12 bases between them. Germline-derived CDR1 and CDR2 are SGHDT and YYEEEE. This CDR3 has 14 amino acids. The entire variable domain, with the rest obtained from reference TRBV5-6 and TRBJ2-3, is as follows: DAGVTQSPTHLIKTRGQQVTLRCSPKSGHDTVSWYQQALGQGPQFIFQYYEEEERQRGNFPDRFSGHQFPNYSSELNVNALLLGDSALYLCASSGRVITDTQYFGPGTRLTVL.

The chain recombines TRBV18 with TRBJ1-2; D is unclear. The CDR3 runs 14 residues. V dropped 6 bases and J dropped 4 bases, with 15 bases sitting between them. Germline values: CDR1 KGHSH, CDR2 LQKENI. CDR3 in amino acids: CASSYSEGGYGYTF. The CDR3 DNA reads TGTGCCAGCTCGTACAGCGAGGGCGGCTATGGCTACACCTTC.

The genes are TRBV7-8 and TRBJ2-7, with 11 bases fitting TRBD1. The CDR3 has 19 amino acids. Germline V gene sequence: CDR1 SGHVS, CDR2 FQNEAQ. The J segment lost 0 bases and the V segment lost 1 base, leaving 11 bases of the junction unmatched. For the CDR3, the DNA is TGTGCCAGCAGCTTAGGTTCTGGACAGGGGGCCGGTTACTCCTACGAGCAGTACTTC. Translation gives CASSLGSGQGAGYSYEQYF.

The chain employs TRBV29-1 and TRBJ1-1; 10 bases match TRBD1. The junction had 10 bases not matched to a gene; V was cut back by 6 bases and J by 3 bases. The CDR3 spans 15 residues. From germline, CDR1 is SQVTM and CDR2 ANQGSEA. The CDR3 is CSVRSTGTGDTEAFF. DNA for the CDR3: TGCAGCGTCAGGTCCACCGGGACAGGGGACACTGAAGCTTTCTTT.

J is TRBJ1-2 and V is TRBV15, with D maybe TRBD1 (5 bases). Germline loops: CDR1 LNHNV, CDR2 YYDKDF (reference sequence). Trimming stripped 0 bases from V and 8 bases from J, with 16 bases between. This CDR3 is 15 amino acids long. The CDR3 reads CATSRDYDGAPGYTF. The CDR3 nucleotides are TGTGCCACCAGCAGAGATTACGATGGGGCCCCCGGCTACACCTTC.

This sequence joins TRBV6-5 and TRBJ1-5, with no clear D. CDR3 length: 12 residues. In germline, CDR1 is MNHEY, CDR2 SVGAGI. Trimming stripped 6 bases from V and 3 bases from J, with 6 bases between. As DNA, the CDR3 is TGTGCCAGCAGAAGCCCCAATCAGCCCCAGCATTTT. Amino acid sequence: CASRSPNQPQHF.

CDR3 DNA sequence: TGCAGCGCCCCCACAGGGGGGGGGAACACTGAAGCTTTCTTT. Translation: CSAPTGGGNTEAFF. This chain uses TRBV29-1 with TRBJ1-1, with TRBD1 identical over 8 bases. This CDR3 is built from 14 residues. Trimming at V came to 7 bases and at J to 1 base, leaving 8 bases not matched to a gene. CDR1 SQVTM and CDR2 ANQGSEA come from the germline V gene.

This clone has just a few counts. The chain links TRBV18 to TRBJ1-1; the match to TRBD1 covers 8 bases. Germline-derived CDR1 and CDR2 are KGHSH and LQKENI. Trimming took 3 bases from V and 3 from J; bases not matched to a gene: 6. The CDR3 length is 15 residues. CDR3 DNA sequence: TGTGCCAGCTCACCTACCAGGGGGCAGGACACTGAAGCTTTCTTT. Translated: CASSPTRGQDTEAFF.

The genes are TRBV6-1 and TRBJ1-2, with D tentatively TRBD1 (6 bases). This CDR3 is built from 12 residues. Trimming removed 3 bases at V and 5 bases at J, with 7 bases between. Germline V lookup: CDR1 MNHNS, CDR2 SASEGT. The CDR3 spells CASSDRGYGYTF. Written as DNA, the CDR3 is TGTGCCAGCAGTGACAGGGGTTATGGCTACACCTTC.

The chain joins TRBV20-1 to TRBJ2-5; 7 bases map to TRBD1. The CDR3 is 11 residues long. Germline CDR1 and CDR2: DFQATT and SNEGSKA (reference sequence). Trimming removed 5 bases from V and 5 bases from J; junction bases left unmatched: 2. CDR3 sequence (DNA): TGCAGTGCTGGCAGGGGGGAGACCCAGTACTTC. Translated: CSAGRGETQYF.

This rearrangement joins TRBV4-1 to TRBJ1-2; D unresolved. V lost 1 base and J 8 bases, leaving 11 bases between the germline ends. Germline V gene data show CDR1 as MGHRA and CDR2 as YSYEKL. There are 13 residues in the CDR3. The CDR3 DNA reads as TGCGCCAGCAGCCAAGGGCCCCGCGGGGGCTACACCTTC. It encodes CASSQGPRGGYTF.

CDR3 in DNA: TGTGCCAGCTCACCGATGACAGGGGTGGATGAAAAACTGTTTTTT. Its translation is CASSPMTGVDEKLFF. The J gene is TRBJ1-4, the V gene TRBV18, with 8 bases aligning to TRBD1. The germline CDR1 and CDR2 sequences are KGHSH and LQKENI. The CDR3 extends over 15 amino acids. Trimming at V came to 3 bases and at J to 6 bases, leaving 6 bases not matched to a gene. The entire variable domain, with the rest obtained from reference TRBV18 and TRBJ1-4, is as follows: NAGVMQNPRHLVRRRGQEARLRCSPMKGHSHVYWYRQLPEEGLKFMVYLQKENIIDESGMPKERFSAEFPKEGPSILRIQQVVRGDSAAYFCASSPMTGVDEKLFFGSGTQLSVL.

Regarding this clone: This sample also contains other DNA sequences that code for the same CDR3. The rearrangement joins TRBV6-5 to TRBJ1-5; tentatively, D is TRBD1 (5 bases). V lost 0 bases, J lost 1 base, and 7 bases lay in between. Germline assignment: CDR1 MNHEY and CDR2 SVGAGI. This CDR3 has 15 residues. Here the CDR3 reads CASSYSAGSNQPQHF. The CDR3 DNA sequence: TGTGCCAGCAGTTACTCGGCAGGGAGCAATCAGCCCCAGCATTTT.